Below are 32 T cell receptor beta chains sequenced from a single sample in a study of blood T cell repertoires in COVID-19 (dated by TCRdb to between 2020 and 2021). The library was obtained by the immunoSEQ multiplex PCR assay. This immuneACCESS table, as held by TCRdb, lists in-frame sequences with V and J called but not all clones. Of the missing ones, under half trace to an unresolved V gene in checked studies; the others have no known cause. In this sample the table shows some 57,000 clones, 86% of which occur a single time. The ten largest clones capture around 23% of the sample. The source material was peripheral blood. The receptors derive from a woman of 80 years or more with acute or convalescent COVID-19.

V and J are TRBV11-2 and TRBJ1-5; D is unclear. V lost 3 bases, J lost 0 bases, and 12 bases lay in between. The CDR3 sequence is 16 residues long. Looked up from germline, CDR1 is SGHAT and CDR2 is FQNNGV. The CDR3 loop is CASSFSTRGSNQPQHF. CDR3 nucleotide sequence: TGTGCCAGCAGCTTTTCCACCCGGGGTAGCAATCAGCCCCAGCATTTT. The variable domain in full, with the rest retrieved from reference TRBV11-2 and TRBJ1-5, is EAGVAQSPRYKIIEKRQSVAFWCNPISGHATLYWYQQILGQGPKLLIQFQNNGVVDDSQLPKDRFSAERLKGVDSTLKIQPAKLEDSAVYLCASSFSTRGSNQPQHFGDGTRLSIL.

V usage is TRBV11-3 and J usage is TRBJ2-3; possibly TRBD1 for D (6 bases). CDR1 and CDR2 from the germline V gene are SGHNT and YENEEA. Between the trimmed V and J ends, which lost 4 bases and 6 bases, there was a span of 26 bases. The CDR3 consists of 18 residues. The CDR3 sequence: CASSYQFGDTPFDDTQYF. The CDR3 nucleotides read TGTGCCAGCAGCTATCAATTTGGGGACACCCCCTTCGATGATACGCAGTATTTT. Variable domain in full (rest from reference TRBV11-3 and TRBJ2-3): EAGVVQSPRYKIIEKKQPVAFWCNPISGHNTLYWYLQNLGQGPELLIRYENEEAVDDSQLPKDRFSAERLKGVDSTLKIQPAELGDSAVYLCASSYQFGDTPFDDTQYFGPGTRLTVL.

The chain joins TRBV10-3 to TRBJ1-1; TRBD1 matches at 9 bases. Trimming at V came to 5 bases and at J to 2 bases, leaving 3 bases not matched to a gene. This CDR3 is 14 amino acids long. CDR1 is ENHRY and CDR2 is SYGVKD in the germline V gene. Written as DNA, the CDR3 is TGTGCCATCAGTTCACAGGGGGCTAACACTGAAGCTTTCTTT. Protein sequence: CAISSQGANTEAFF.

The V call is TRBV5-1, the J call TRBJ2-1; the D gene is possibly TRBD2 (6 bases). The CDR3 covers 15 residues. Germline V gives CDR1 SGHRS, CDR2 YFSETQ. V was pared by 2 bases and J by 5 bases, with 14 bases between. The CDR3, as DNA: TGCGCCAGCAGCTTCCGGGACTTTCGTCACAATGAGCAGTTCTTC. It translates to CASSFRDFRHNEQFF.

The genes are TRBV27 and TRBJ2-7, with D perhaps matching TRBD1 (6 bases). This CDR3 spans 14 amino acids. Germline CDR1 is MNHEY and CDR2 is SMNVEV (reference sequence). Trimming left V 7 bases short and J 3 bases short, with 16 bases between. CDR3 in DNA: TGTGCCAGCAAGATTATAGCAGGGGTCTACGAGCAGTACTTC. Protein product: CASKIIAGVYEQYF.

The chain combines TRBV5-1 with TRBJ2-7, with D uncertain. Germline values: CDR1 SGHRS, CDR2 YFSETQ. The V and J ends lost 1 base and 2 bases respectively, with 7 bases between them. The CDR3 length is 13 residues. The CDR3 DNA follows: TGCGCCAGCAGCTTGTCGTCAGCCTACGAGCAGTACTTC. Its protein product is CASSLSSAYEQYF. The variable domain in full, with the rest retrieved from reference TRBV5-1 and TRBJ2-7, is KAGVTQTPRYLIKTRGQQVTLSCSPISGHRSVSWYQQTPGQGLQFLFEYFSETQRNKGNFPGRFSGRQFSNSRSEMNVSTLELGDSALYLCASSLSSAYEQYFGPGTRLTVT.

J is TRBJ2-5 and V is TRBV2, with D possibly being TRBD2 (7 bases). There are 15 residues in the CDR3. CDR1 and CDR2 (germline): SNHLY, FYNNEI. The germline V and J ends were trimmed by 1 base and 5 bases, with 14 bases remaining between them. This CDR3 is CASSEDGGAYETQYF. CDR3 sequence (DNA): TGTGCCAGCAGTGAAGATGGGGGGGCTTATGAGACCCAGTACTTC.

The CDR3 reads CASSLYGDQPQHF. The CDR3 coding sequence is TGTGCCAGCAGCTTGTACGGTGATCAGCCCCAGCATTTT. The rearrangement uses TRBV5-6 and TRBJ1-5, with D uncertain. This CDR3 region has 13 residues. V was trimmed by 1 base and J by 5 bases, leaving 7 bases between them. Per germline, CDR1 SGHDT and CDR2 YYEEEE.

The rearrangement uses TRBV7-6 and TRBJ2-7, with TRBD1 identical over 9 bases. This CDR3 contains 16 residues. Trimming took 5 bases from V and 2 from J; bases not matched to a gene: 10. Germline-derived CDR1 and CDR2 are SGHVS and FNYEAQ. The CDR3 DNA is TGTGCCAGCAGCGTGCTACCGGGACAGGGTGCCTACGAGCAGTACGTC. Its protein is CASSVLPGQGAYEQYV.

This sequence joins TRBV19 and TRBJ1-5, with D possibly matching TRBD1 (5 bases). The V gene lost 6 bases and the J gene lost 4 bases, with 16 bases spanning the gap. The CDR3 contains 15 residues. Germline V gene data show CDR1 as LNHDA and CDR2 as SQIVND (reference sequence). The CDR3 loop reads CASSPGTHGNQPQHF. CDR3 coding DNA: TGTGCCAGTAGCCCCGGGACTCATGGGAATCAGCCCCAGCATTTT.

The chain carries TRBV10-1 and TRBJ2-3; D gene ambiguous. This CDR3 is 16 amino acids long. Germline assignment: CDR1 WNHNN and CDR2 SYGVQD (reference sequence). Trimming pared 0 bases from V and 1 base from J, leaving 11 bases between. The CDR3 DNA is TGCGCCAGCAGTGAGTCGTACGCTCGGGGCACAGATACGCAGTATTTT. Translating gives CASSESYARGTDTQYF.

The rearrangement joins TRBV2 to TRBJ1-2, with 7 bases matching TRBD1. V was pared by 3 bases and J by 8 bases, with 6 bases of the junction left unmatched. The V gene's germline CDR1 is SNHLY and CDR2 FYNNEI. The CDR3 contains 13 residues. The CDR3 nucleotides are TGTGCCAGCAGTGAGGACAGGCTTAGGGGCTACACCTTC. Protein product: CASSEDRLRGYTF.

J is TRBJ2-2 and V is TRBV3-1 (or the pseudogene TRBV3-2), with 8 bases aligning to TRBD1. Per the germline V gene, CDR1 is LGHDT and CDR2 is YNNKEL (reference sequence). V trimming: 1 base; J trimming: 4 bases; junction bases outside the gene matches: 11. The CDR3 has 18 amino acids. In DNA, the CDR3 is TGTGCCAGCAGCCAAGTACCTGTGGACAGGGCAAGCACCGGGGAGCTGTTTTTT. This encodes CASSQVPVDRASTGELFF.

The CDR3 nucleotides are TGTGCCGGGGAGGGGCAGGGCTATGGCTACACCTTC. Translating it yields CAGEGQGYGYTF. The V gene is TRBV5-8, the J gene TRBJ1-2; D might be TRBD1 (5 bases). The V gene's germline CDR1 is SGHTS and CDR2 YDEGEE. Trimming took off 10 bases at V and 4 bases at J, with 14 bases between the two ends. The CDR3 has 12 residues.

The chain is built from TRBV11-2 and TRBJ1-2; D is unclear. The length of the CDR3 is 16 residues. Germline V gene lookup returns CDR1 SGHAT and CDR2 FQNNGV. The V end lost 5 bases, the J end lost 3 bases, and 19 bases lay between the germline ends. Here the CDR3 reads CASSQGRGVFHYGYTF. CDR3 nucleotide sequence: TGTGCCAGCAGCCAAGGGCGCGGGGTCTTCCACTATGGCTACACCTTC.

The chain recombines TRBV20-1 with TRBJ2-3; 14 bases map to TRBD2. This CDR3 spans 15 amino acids. Per the germline V gene, CDR1 is DFQATT and CDR2 is SNEGSKA (reference sequence). After removal of 3 bases from V and 9 bases from J, the junction contained 8 bases not matched to a gene. The CDR3 loop is CSASEGTSGRPTQYF. CDR3 DNA sequence: TGCAGTGCTAGTGAAGGGACTAGCGGGAGACCGACGCAGTATTTT.

In nucleotides, the CDR3 is TGTGCCAGCAGCCCGACTAGAAGGTACAATGAGCAGTTCTTC. This gives the protein CASSPTRRYNEQFF. The genes are TRBV2 and TRBJ2-1; possible D gene TRBD2, 6 bases. This CDR3 has 14 amino acids. Germline V CDR1 and CDR2: SNHLY, FYNNEI. Trimming pared 6 bases from V and 4 bases from J, leaving 13 bases between.

This clone has only a few counts. The chain couples TRBV7-2 to TRBJ2-4; TRBD2 is a possible D gene (5 bases). There are 17 residues in the CDR3. V was pared by 5 bases and J by 6 bases, with 23 bases between. CDR1 is SGHTA, CDR2 FQGNSA, per germline. CDR3 in amino acids: CASSPIGGARLGNIQYF. Written as DNA, the CDR3 is TGTGCCAGCAGCCCCATCGGAGGTGCGAGACTTGGAAACATTCAGTACTTC.

The V gene is TRBV7-2, the J gene TRBJ2-3; 7 bases map to TRBD2. With V trimmed by 3 bases and J by 0 bases, 6 bases remained unmatched. Germline assignment: CDR1 SGHTA and CDR2 FQGNSA. CDR3 length equals 16 residues. CDR3 sequence: CASSLAASGSTDTQYF. CDR3 sequence (DNA): TGTGCCAGCAGCTTGGCCGCTAGCGGAAGCACAGATACGCAGTATTTT.

This clone appeared a single time. The genes are TRBV6-5 and TRBJ1-5; TRBD1 is a possible D gene (5 bases). The germline V gene has CDR1 MNHEY and CDR2 SVGAGI. V shed 8 bases and J shed 4 bases, with 15 bases lying between them. The CDR3 runs 14 residues. Written as DNA, the CDR3 is TGTGCCAGCGTCTCTCTCGGGGGAAATCAGCCCCAGCATTTT. This encodes CASVSLGGNQPQHF.

The CDR3 sequence: CASSLSPGGNQPQHF. For the CDR3, the DNA is TGCGCCAGCAGCTTGAGCCCAGGGGGCAATCAGCCCCAGCATTTT. The chain has TRBV5-1 and TRBJ1-5; D is perhaps TRBD1 (6 bases). Germline CDR1 SGHRS, CDR2 YFSETQ. The CDR3 consists of 15 residues. V was cut by 1 base and J by 2 bases, with 10 bases left in between.

The rearrangement uses TRBV18 and TRBJ1-1, with TRBD1 as a possible D gene (5 bases). Germline V gene lookup returns CDR1 KGHSH and CDR2 LQKENI. V was pared by 1 base and J by 1 base, with 16 bases between. The CDR3 is made up of 17 amino acids. The CDR3 DNA follows: TGTGCCAGCTCACCACTGGACACCCTGAAAGAGAACACTGAAGCTTTCTTT. Amino acid sequence: CASSPLDTLKENTEAFF.

V is TRBV18 and J is TRBJ1-2; 8 nucleotides line up with TRBD1. J was trimmed by 7 bases and V by 3 bases; bases with no gene match: 13. CDR3 length: 16 residues. Looked up from germline, CDR1 is KGHSH and CDR2 is LQKENI. The CDR3 spells CASSPGMVGQGVGYTF. CDR3 sequence (DNA): TGTGCCAGCTCACCGGGAATGGTCGGACAGGGCGTTGGCTACACCTTC.

The gene calls are TRBV5-1 and TRBJ1-1; D possibly corresponds to TRBD1 (6 bases). Germline V gene data show CDR1 as SGHRS and CDR2 as YFSETQ. The CDR3 has 17 amino acids. V was cut by 2 bases and J by 0 bases, with 17 bases left in between. CDR3 in amino acids: CASSLGGQPNMNTEAFF. DNA for the CDR3: TGCGCCAGCAGCTTAGGTGGACAGCCCAACATGAACACTGAAGCTTTCTTT.

The V and J genes are TRBV2 and TRBJ2-5, with D possibly TRBD2 on 6 matching bases. V was shortened by 10 bases and J by 3 bases, with 18 bases between the two germline ends. Germline lookup yields CDR1 SNHLY and CDR2 FYNNEI. The CDR3 contains 14 residues. The CDR3 DNA is TGTGCCAACGGGGGTGAGCCAATCGAAGAGACCCAGTACTTC. Amino acid sequence: CANGGEPIEETQYF.

This sequence joins TRBV7-8 and TRBJ1-4; no firm D call. The V gene's germline CDR1 is SGHVS and CDR2 FQNEAQ. The length of the CDR3 is 15 residues. The germline V and J ends were trimmed by 5 bases and 3 bases, with 13 bases remaining between them. The CDR3 loop is CASSPLRVPNEKLFF. The CDR3 nucleotides read TGTGCCAGCAGCCCGTTGAGGGTGCCTAATGAAAAACTGTTTTTT.

This clone has just a few counts. The V and J genes are TRBV3-1 (or the pseudogene TRBV3-2) and TRBJ2-1; D not resolved. CDR3 length: 16 amino acids. Germline CDR1 reads LGHDT; CDR2 reads YNNKEL (reference sequence). The germline V and J ends were trimmed by 1 base and 0 bases, with 10 bases remaining between them. This CDR3 reads CASSQALVHSYNEQFF. In DNA form, the CDR3 reads TGTGCCAGCAGCCAAGCTCTGGTACACTCCTACAATGAGCAGTTCTTC.

The genes are TRBV9 and TRBJ2-7, with 10 bases that match TRBD1. The CDR3 length is 13 residues. J gave up 7 bases and V 4 bases, and 5 bases lay outside the gene matches. Germline assignment: CDR1 SGDLS and CDR2 YYNGEE. In nucleotides, the CDR3 is TGTGCCAGCAGCACGGGACAGGGGACGGAGCAGTACTTC. It encodes CASSTGQGTEQYF.

The chain recombines TRBV7-3 with TRBJ2-2, with TRBD2 identical over 11 bases. Germline trimming cut 5 bases from V and 3 bases from J; bases unmatched to any gene: 2. This CDR3 is 15 amino acids long. The germline CDR1 and CDR2 sequences are SGHTA and FQGTGA. The CDR3 spells CASSRLAGHTGELFF. The CDR3 region has the DNA TGTGCCAGCAGCCGACTAGCGGGGCACACCGGGGAGCTGTTTTTT. Full variable domain (missing parts from reference TRBV7-3 and TRBJ2-2): GAGVSQTPSNKVTEKGKYVELRCDPISGHTALYWYRQSLGQGPEFLIYFQGTGAADDSGLPNDRFFAVRPEGSVSTLKIQRTERGDSAVYLCASSRLAGHTGELFFGEGSRLTVL.

For the CDR3, the DNA is TGCGCCAGCAGCTCGGGGACTAGCGGGAGATGGACCGGGGAGCTGTTTTTT. Translated: CASSSGTSGRWTGELFF. The rearrangement links TRBV5-1 to TRBJ2-2; 14 bases align to TRBD2. The CDR3 runs 17 residues. V lost 3 bases and J lost 5; bases outside the gene matches: 6. From germline, CDR1 is SGHRS and CDR2 YFSETQ.

This clone was counted a few times. This chain joins TRBV10-1 and TRBJ2-1, with D possibly TRBD1 on 6 matching bases. Germline CDR1 WNHNN, CDR2 SYGVQD (reference sequence). The CDR3 length is 16 residues. Trimming cost V 6 bases and J 8 bases, with 23 bases left between them. CDR3 residues: CASSRDIASPGDEQFF. As DNA, the CDR3 is TGCGCCAGCAGCCGGGACATTGCCTCCCCAGGCGATGAGCAGTTCTTC.

The rearrangement uses TRBV27 and TRBJ2-3; D not certain. The CDR3 is made up of 14 amino acids. Between the trimmed V and J ends, which lost 5 bases and 2 bases, there was a span of 11 bases. Per the germline V gene, CDR1 is MNHEY and CDR2 is SMNVEV (reference sequence). CDR3 region: CASSPGSNTDTQYF. CDR3 nucleotide sequence: TGTGCCAGCAGTCCGGGTTCTAACACAGATACGCAGTATTTT.